The 29 T cell receptor beta chains in this list originate from one sample, sequenced in a study of blood T cell repertoires in COVID-19 (dated by TCRdb to 2018 to 2021). The method was the immunoSEQ multiplex PCR assay. TCRdb obtained this table from immuneACCESS and retained in-frame rearrangements with V and J assigned. These tables miss some clones; where compared with another copy, unresolved V genes account for less than half of the shortfall, and the remainder is unexplained. The sample table holds about 52,000 clones, of which about four fifths were seen once. The ten largest clones represent under 8.5% of the sample. Sequencing was done on a sample of peripheral blood. These TCRs come from a man in his 70s with active COVID-19.

V gene TRBV27 combines with J gene TRBJ2-1, with a possible D match to TRBD2 (6 bases). In germline, CDR1 is MNHEY, CDR2 SMNVEV (reference sequence). The CDR3 has 14 amino acids. Trimming removed 6 bases from V and 8 bases from J, with 17 bases in between. The CDR3 sequence is CASSRRGDLYEQFF. The CDR3 coding sequence is TGTGCCAGCAGCCGGCGGGGTGATCTGTATGAGCAGTTCTTC.

This chain uses TRBV29-1 with TRBJ2-2; 10 nucleotides match TRBD2. V trimming: 4 bases; J trimming: 4 bases; junction bases outside the gene matches: 0. The CDR3 consists of 13 residues. CDR1 is SQVTM, CDR2 ANQGSEA, per germline. The CDR3 loop reads CSVVAGGTGELFF. CDR3 coding DNA: TGCAGCGTTGTAGCGGGGGGCACCGGGGAGCTGTTTTTT.

The chain uses TRBV5-4 and TRBJ2-1, with 7 bases identical to TRBD1. This CDR3 contains 14 residues. The V segment lost 3 bases and the J segment 5 bases; nucleotides outside the gene matches: 5. Germline-derived CDR1 and CDR2 are SGHNT and YYREEE (reference sequence). This CDR3 reads CASSWGQRNNEQFF. For the CDR3, the DNA is TGTGCCAGCAGCTGGGGACAGAGAAACAATGAGCAGTTCTTC.

The chain is built from TRBV20-1 and TRBJ2-5; a weak D match, TRBD2 (5 bases). This CDR3 comprises 13 residues. The germline CDR1 and CDR2 sequences are DFQATT and SNEGSKA (reference sequence). Deletions cut 3 bases from V and 5 bases from J, with 13 bases between. CDR3 region: CSASGVRGETQYF. The CDR3 region has the DNA TGCAGTGCTAGTGGGGTACGGGGTGAGACCCAGTACTTC.

The rearrangement joins TRBV30 to TRBJ1-2, with 8 bases aligning to TRBD1. The CDR3 is 16 residues long. With 4 bases clipped from V and 5 bases from J, the junction kept 15 bases outside the gene matches. Germline V lookup: CDR1 GTSNPN, CDR2 SVGIG (reference sequence). CDR3 nucleotide sequence: TGTGCCTGGACCTATCAGGGGGCGCAGGGGTTTTATGGCTACACCTTC. It yields the protein CAWTYQGAQGFYGYTF.

The chain recombines TRBV5-1 with TRBJ2-4; D possibly corresponds to TRBD1 (6 bases). CDR1 and CDR2 (germline): SGHRS, YFSETQ. There are 16 residues in the CDR3. Trimming removed 2 bases at V and 6 bases at J, with 18 bases between. The DNA of the CDR3 is TGCGCCAGCAGCTTCGGCATGGGGGCCGTGGGAAACATTCAGTACTTC. Translation gives CASSFGMGAVGNIQYF.

The chain combines TRBV7-6 with TRBJ2-7; weak D call: TRBD2 (5 bases). The V end lost 0 bases, the J end lost 7 bases, and 13 bases lay between the germline ends. Germline loops: CDR1 SGHVS, CDR2 FNYEAQ. CDR3 length: 14 residues. The CDR3 region is CASSLASMTGEQYF. CDR3 in DNA: TGTGCCAGCAGCTTAGCTTCGATGACGGGGGAGCAGTACTTC.

The chain uses TRBV15 and TRBJ2-2; no clear D gene. V was cut by 0 bases and J by 2 bases, with 10 bases left in between. Looked up from germline, CDR1 is LNHNV and CDR2 is YYDKDF (reference sequence). The CDR3 consists of 16 residues. The CDR3 coding sequence is TGTGCCACCAGCAGAGATTACCTGGCCAACACCGGGGAGCTGTTTTTT. It specifies CATSRDYLANTGELFF.

This rearrangement joins TRBV25-1 to TRBJ1-3, with TRBD1 as a possible D gene (6 bases). The germline V and J ends were trimmed by 1 base and 0 bases, with 10 bases remaining between them. Germline assignment: CDR1 MGHDK and CDR2 SYGVNS. This CDR3 contains 16 residues. CDR3 sequence: CASSEFGGLSGNTIYF. The CDR3 DNA is TGTGCCAGCAGTGAATTCGGGGGGCTCTCTGGAAACACCATATATTTT.

This chain joins TRBV19 and TRBJ1-3; no clear D. V was pared by 6 bases and J by 0 bases, with 12 bases between. Germline values: CDR1 LNHDA, CDR2 SQIVND (reference sequence). There are 15 residues in the CDR3. The CDR3: CASRSDEPSGNTIYF. The DNA for the CDR3 is TGTGCCAGTAGGAGCGACGAGCCCTCTGGAAACACCATATATTTT. The entire variable domain, with the rest obtained from reference TRBV19 and TRBJ1-3, is as follows: DGGITQSPKYLFRKEGQNVTLSCEQNLNHDAMYWYRQDPGQGLRLIYYSQIVNDFQKGDIAEGYSVSREKKESFPLTVTSAQKNPTAFYLCASRSDEPSGNTIYFGEGSWLTVV.

The V call is TRBV2, the J call TRBJ2-5; D is undetermined. This CDR3 has 13 amino acids. CDR1 is SNHLY and CDR2 is FYNNEI in the germline V gene. The V end was cut by 6 bases, the J end by 5 bases, with 13 bases between. This chain's CDR3 is CASSASVRETQYF. CDR3 in DNA: TGTGCCAGCAGCGCAAGCGTTCGTGAGACCCAGTACTTC.

This clone was picked up one time. The genes are TRBV6-5 and TRBJ2-3, with 9 bases identical to TRBD1. This CDR3 has 14 amino acids. The junction had 5 bases not matched to a gene; V was cut back by 6 bases and J by 4 bases. The germline gives CDR1 MNHEY, CDR2 SVGAGI. In DNA form, the CDR3 reads TGTGCCAGCAGGGACAGGGGCCTCCCAGATACGCAGTATTTT. Encoded protein: CASRDRGLPDTQYF.

This chain connects TRBV19 to TRBJ1-5; 9 bases line up with TRBD1. Germline values: CDR1 LNHDA, CDR2 SQIVND (reference sequence). The J segment lost 6 bases and the V segment lost 7 bases, leaving 10 bases of the junction unmatched. This CDR3 has 15 residues. The CDR3 nucleotides read TGTGCCAGTACCTACAGGGGGCGTCTCGGTCAGCCCCAGCATTTT. It encodes CASTYRGRLGQPQHF. The complete variable domain, with remaining parts taken from reference TRBV19 and TRBJ1-5, reads DGGITQSPKYLFRKEGQNVTLSCEQNLNHDAMYWYRQDPGQGLRLIYYSQIVNDFQKGDIAEGYSVSREKKESFPLTVTSAQKNPTAFYLCASTYRGRLGQPQHFGDGTRLSIL.

The V and J genes are TRBV30 and TRBJ2-5, with a tentative D call TRBD2 (5 bases). The CDR3 is made up of 13 amino acids. Germline CDR1 is GTSNPN and CDR2 is SVGIG (reference sequence). V was pared by 7 bases and J by 5 bases, with 17 bases between. This CDR3 reads CASGTRSGETQYF. For the CDR3, the DNA is TGTGCCTCCGGTACAAGGTCGGGGGAGACCCAGTACTTC.

The gene calls are TRBV29-1 and TRBJ2-3, with 9 positions matching TRBD2. CDR1 SQVTM and CDR2 ANQGSEA come from the germline V gene. This CDR3 comprises 18 residues. Unmatched junction bases numbered 16, after V lost 6 bases and J lost 0 bases. The CDR3 loop reads CSVRGGIIAAASTDTQYF. As DNA, the CDR3 is TGCAGCGTGCGGGGGGGGATCATAGCGGCCGCTAGCACAGATACGCAGTATTTT.

The count of this clone is one. The chain has TRBV28 and TRBJ1-1; D gene uncertain. The CDR3 runs 14 residues. The germline V gene encodes CDR1 MDHEN and CDR2 SYDVKM. The V end lost 6 bases, the J end lost 1 base, and 12 bases lay between the germline ends. CDR3 sequence reads: CASSGGGWNTEAFF. CDR3 bases: TGTGCCAGCAGCGGTGGTGGTTGGAACACTGAAGCTTTCTTT.

This clone was found once. The chain couples TRBV24-1 to TRBJ1-2; D possibly corresponds to TRBD1 (6 bases). The germline V and J ends were trimmed by 3 bases and 2 bases, with 9 bases remaining between them. Germline V gene data show CDR1 as KGHDR and CDR2 as SFDVKD. CDR3 length equals 14 residues. DNA of the CDR3: TGTGCCACCAGTGATCCCCAGGGGAACTATGGCTACACCTTC. Encoded protein: CATSDPQGNYGYTF.

The V gene is TRBV5-1, the J gene TRBJ2-5; 10 bases are a match to TRBD2. The germline gives CDR1 SGHRS, CDR2 YFSETQ. The CDR3 extends over 16 amino acids. The ends lost 2 bases at V and 5 bases at J; junction bases unmatched: 9. CDR3 nucleotide sequence: TGCGCCAGCAGCTTTGGCAGCGGGGGGGCCGGTGAGACCCAGTACTTC. Its translation is CASSFGSGGAGETQYF.

This chain uses TRBV27 with TRBJ2-1; 11 bases line up with TRBD2. The CDR3 loop spans 16 amino acids. Germline-derived CDR1 and CDR2 are MNHEY and SMNVEV (reference sequence). V shed 0 bases and J 6 bases; nucleotides not matched to a gene: 4. CDR3 sequence: CASSLSTSGGVNEQFF. CDR3 bases: TGTGCCAGCAGTTTATCCACTAGCGGGGGAGTCAATGAGCAGTTCTTC.

The CDR3 DNA is TGTGCCAGCAGCTCCTCCCCCAGCGTCAACACCGGGGAGCTGTTTTTT. Its translation is CASSSSPSVNTGELFF. V is TRBV7-8 and J is TRBJ2-2; no clear D gene. Trimming cost V 4 bases and J 2 bases, with 14 bases left between them. This CDR3 comprises 16 residues. From germline, CDR1 is SGHVS and CDR2 FQNEAQ. The complete variable domain, with remaining parts taken from reference TRBV7-8 and TRBJ2-2, reads GAGVSQSPRYKVAKRGQDVALRCDPISGHVSLFWYQQALGQGPEFLTYFQNEAQLDKSGLPSDRFFAERPEGSVSTLKIQRTQQEDSAVYLCASSSSPSVNTGELFFGEGSRLTVL.

The chain's CDR3 is CASSSDFLRGGYTF. The DNA of the CDR3 is TGTGCCAGCAGTTCCGACTTCCTCAGGGGGGGCTACACCTTC. The chain recombines TRBV6-6 with TRBJ1-2; 7 bases fit TRBD1. Unmatched junction bases numbered 10, after V lost 4 bases and J lost 8 bases. CDR1 is MNHNY, CDR2 SVGAGI, per germline (reference sequence). This CDR3 comprises 14 residues.

The rearrangement joins TRBV30 to TRBJ2-1; weak D call: TRBD2 (6 bases). CDR3 size: 12 residues. From germline, CDR1 is GTSNPN and CDR2 SVGIG (reference sequence). Between the trimmed V and J ends, which lost 3 bases and 5 bases, there was a span of 8 bases. For the CDR3, the DNA is TGTGCCTGGAGCGGAGGGAACAATGAGCAGTTCTTC. Translation: CAWSGGNNEQFF.

The DNA for the CDR3 is TGCAGCGTTCCGGGTCCGGGTAAAGAGACCCAGTACTTC. This translates into CSVPGPGKETQYF. The chain couples TRBV29-1 to TRBJ2-5; no firm D call. Trimming stripped 5 bases from V and 3 bases from J, with 13 bases between. This CDR3 has 13 amino acids. The V gene's germline CDR1 is SQVTM and CDR2 ANQGSEA.

The gene calls are TRBV20-1 and TRBJ2-1; 10 bases line up with TRBD2. The CDR3 extends over 14 amino acids. The trim removed 3 bases at V and 9 bases at J, leaving 8 bases unmatched. Germline V CDR1 and CDR2: DFQATT, SNEGSKA (reference sequence). The CDR3 spells CSASEASGGGEQFF. The CDR3, as DNA: TGCAGTGCTAGTGAGGCTAGCGGGGGCGGTGAGCAGTTCTTC.

This clone is labeled medium-sized. This chain links TRBV5-4 with TRBJ1-3; TRBD1 matches at 7 bases. Germline V CDR1 and CDR2: SGHNT, YYREEE (reference sequence). V lost 4 bases and J lost 3; bases outside the gene matches: 10. CDR3 length: 16 amino acids. The chain's CDR3 is CASSLGRGDFGNTIYF. In DNA form, the CDR3 reads TGTGCCAGCAGCCTTGGCAGGGGGGACTTTGGAAACACCATATATTTT.

The chain recombines TRBV7-9 with TRBJ1-4, with 10 bases fitting TRBD1. Germline CDR1 SEHNR, CDR2 FQNEAQ (reference sequence). With V trimmed by 4 bases and J by 7 bases, 6 bases remained unmatched. This CDR3 region has 15 residues. The CDR3 region has the DNA TGTGCCAGCAGCTCGACTGGGACAGGGGCTGAAAAACTGTTTTTT. Translation: CASSSTGTGAEKLFF.

The chain combines TRBV7-3 with TRBJ2-3, with 9 bases identical to TRBD2. The V and J ends lost 5 bases and 2 bases, in that order; junction bases with no gene match: 2. The CDR3 totals 14 residues. The V gene's germline CDR1 is SGHTA and CDR2 FQGTGA. The CDR3 DNA follows: TGTGCCAGCAGCCTAGCGGGGCCCACAGATACGCAGTATTTT. Protein product: CASSLAGPTDTQYF.

This chain joins TRBV11-2 and TRBJ2-7; D remains ambiguous. V shed 0 bases and J shed 3 bases, with 6 bases lying between them. The CDR3 consists of 13 residues. Germline V gene lookup returns CDR1 SGHAT and CDR2 FQNNGV. In DNA, the CDR3 is TGTGCCAGCAGCTTAGACAGGAACTACGAGCAGTACTTC. It codes for CASSLDRNYEQYF.

The chain couples TRBV4-2 to TRBJ1-2, with TRBD1 as a possible D gene (5 bases). The CDR3 sequence is 15 residues long. CDR1 and CDR2 from the germline V gene are LGHNA and YNFKEQ. Between the trimmed V and J ends, which lost 4 bases and 8 bases, there was a span of 20 bases. CDR3 in amino acids: CASSPLQGPKEGYTF. The CDR3 coding sequence is TGTGCCAGCAGCCCCCTCCAGGGTCCGAAGGAAGGCTACACCTTC.